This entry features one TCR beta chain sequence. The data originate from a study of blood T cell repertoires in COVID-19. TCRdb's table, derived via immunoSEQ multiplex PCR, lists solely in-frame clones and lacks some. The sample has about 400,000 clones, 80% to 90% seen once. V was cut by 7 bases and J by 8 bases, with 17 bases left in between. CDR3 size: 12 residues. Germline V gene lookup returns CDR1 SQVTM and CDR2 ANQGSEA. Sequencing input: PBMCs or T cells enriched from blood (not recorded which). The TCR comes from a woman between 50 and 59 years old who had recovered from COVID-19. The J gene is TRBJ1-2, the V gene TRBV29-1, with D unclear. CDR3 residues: CSAVVSMLGYTF. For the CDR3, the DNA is TGCAGCGCCGTCGTCAGTATGTTAGGCTACACCTTC.